Below, 6 T cell receptor beta chains from the same sample are listed, as sequenced in a study of T cells in Graves' hyperthyroidism and ophthalmopathy. It was RNA transcripts that yielded the amplified TCR beta CDR3 regions. A first-round RT-PCR of the TCR CDR3 used the HTBI primer set. One entry per CDR3 protein, called by TCRdb with MiXCR from the multiplex PCR reads. The sample lists roughly 660,000 distinct CDR3 sequences, around a sixth occurring once. The sample comprised blood. All receptors come from a man aged 50 to 59 with Graves' hyperthyroidism.

Only a few counts were recorded for this clonotype. V and J are TRBV5-1 and TRBJ1-1, with TRBD1 identical over 11 bases. CDR1 and CDR2 from the germline V gene are SGHRS and YFSETQ. V lost 0 bases to trimming and J lost 12 bases; unmatched junction nucleotides: 4. CDR3 length: 13 amino acids. CDR3 loop: CASSLGTGGETFF. The CDR3 DNA sequence: TGCGCCAGCAGCTTGGGGACAGGGGGCGAAACTTTCTTT. The whole variable domain, remainder taken from reference TRBV5-1 and TRBJ1-1, is KAGVTQTPRYLIKTRGQQVTLSCSPISGHRSVSWYQQTPGQGLQFLFEYFSETQRNKGNFPGRFSGRQFSNSRSEMNVSTLELGDSALYLCASSLGTGGETFFGQGTRLTVV.

The genes are TRBV4-1 and TRBJ1-1, with TRBD1 as a possible D gene (6 bases). The germline gives CDR1 MGHRA, CDR2 YSYEKL. V was shortened by 5 bases and J by 0 bases, with 16 bases between the two germline ends. The CDR3 runs to 16 residues. CDR3 sequence: CASSARGGLLNTEAFF. CDR3 nucleotide sequence: TGCGCCAGCAGCGCCCGGGGGGGGCTTTTGAACACTGAAGCTTTCTTT.

This clonotype was detected only a few times. The chain carries TRBV6-2 or TRBV6-3 and TRBJ2-7; 16 bases map to TRBD2. The germline V gene encodes CDR1 MNHEY and CDR2 SVGEGT. The CDR3 covers 16 residues. J was trimmed by 7 bases and V by 5 bases; bases with no gene match: 8. CDR3 nucleotides: TGTGCCAGCAGTATTGGGACTAGCGGGAGGGCCGGGGAGCAGTACTTC. This translates into CASSIGTSGRAGEQYF.

Worth noting for this clonotype: Its ends do not fully match the called genes, so a read error is possible. The chain employs TRBV12-3 or TRBV12-4 and TRBJ1-5; TRBD1 agrees at 9 bases. This CDR3 is 16 amino acids long. CDR3 nucleotide sequence: TGTGCCAGCAGGTTAGCAGGACAGGGGCGGAATCAGCCCCAGCATTTT. Protein sequence: CASRLAGQGRNQPQHF.

The chain combines TRBV2 with TRBJ2-7, with D perhaps assigned TRBD1 or TRBD2 (5 bases each). Germline V gene data show CDR1 as SNHLY and CDR2 as FYNNEI. Trimming removed 5 bases at V and 2 bases at J, with 16 bases between. This CDR3 region has 15 residues. The CDR3 bases are TGTGCCAGCAGTTACATAGGGACGCAAGCCTACGAGCAGTACTTC. Protein sequence: CASSYIGTQAYEQYF.

V gene TRBV28 combines with J gene TRBJ2-6, with D perhaps TRBD2 (6 bases). The germline gives CDR1 MDHEN, CDR2 SYDVKM. There are 18 residues in the CDR3. Trimming removed 5 bases from V and 2 bases from J, with 19 bases in between. The CDR3 DNA follows: TGTGCCAGCAGTACAACCGGGACTCCGGCAGCTGGGGCCAACGTCCTGACTTTC. Its translation is CASSTTGTPAAGANVLTF.